Below are 17 T cell receptor beta chains sequenced from a single sample in a study of cytomegalovirus exposure and HLA in healthy donors. 13 Jbeta primers and 60 Vbeta primers were used for the PCR. Clones were sequenced by immunoSEQ multiplex PCR, and TCRdb holds only the in-frame ones, with some missing. The sample includes some 85,000 clones, 60% to 85% of them seen just once. Sequenced material: PBMCs. Every receptor here comes from a man younger than 30 in good health and CMV-seropositive.

The V gene is TRBV7-2, the J gene TRBJ1-2; TRBD1 might be the D (5 bases). The germline V gene has CDR1 SGHTA and CDR2 FQGNSA. V dropped 5 bases and J dropped 6 bases, with 10 bases sitting between them. This CDR3 region has 12 residues. DNA of the CDR3: TGTGCCAGCAGCCCTGCGACAGATGGCTACACCTTC. Amino acids: CASSPATDGYTF.

The chain employs TRBV29-1 and TRBJ1-2, with D possibly TRBD1 on 5 matching bases. This CDR3 spans 15 amino acids. The germline V and J ends were trimmed by 3 bases and 0 bases, with 14 bases remaining between them. Germline loops: CDR1 SQVTM, CDR2 ANQGSEA. In DNA, the CDR3 is TGCAGCGTTGATAGGGGCAGCAATGCTAACTATGGCTACACCTTC. Translating it yields CSVDRGSNANYGYTF.

The chain joins TRBV7-9 to TRBJ2-3; D is unresolved. Trimming pared 5 bases from V and 1 base from J, leaving 16 bases between. The CDR3 loop spans 16 amino acids. CDR1 is SEHNR, CDR2 FQNEAQ, per germline (reference sequence). The CDR3: CASSRHSPECTDTQYF. In nucleotides, the CDR3 is TGTGCCAGCAGCCGCCATAGTCCCGAATGCACAGATACGCAGTATTTT.

This clone showed up just once. The gene calls are TRBV28 and TRBJ2-7; 10 bases map to TRBD1. The CDR3 loop spans 16 amino acids. J was trimmed by 3 bases and V by 6 bases; bases with no gene match: 11. CDR1 MDHEN and CDR2 SYDVKM come from the germline V gene. The DNA of the CDR3 is TGTGCCAGCAGCAGGAGAGGGACAGGGGATCTCTACGAGCAGTACTTC. It encodes CASSRRGTGDLYEQYF.

V and J are TRBV5-4 and TRBJ2-3, with D unclear. V gave up 2 bases and J gave up 3 bases, with 4 bases separating them. Germline V CDR1 and CDR2: SGHNT, YYREEE (reference sequence). This CDR3 contains 12 residues. Written as DNA, the CDR3 is TGTGCCAGCAGCTTCGGTACAGATACGCAGTATTTT. Encoded protein: CASSFGTDTQYF.

The chain employs TRBV29-1 and TRBJ1-2; D might be TRBD1 (5 bases). V lost 6 bases, J lost 2 bases, and 16 bases lay in between. CDR1 SQVTM and CDR2 ANQGSEA come from the germline V gene. CDR3 size: 14 residues. In DNA, the CDR3 is TGCAGCGTGGGGGGGTGGCAGATGAACTATGGCTACACCTTC. Protein product: CSVGGWQMNYGYTF.

The gene calls are TRBV15 and TRBJ1-2, with unresolved D. The CDR3 is 13 residues long. Trimming took off 8 bases at V and 3 bases at J, with 13 bases between the two ends. The germline V gene encodes CDR1 LNHNV and CDR2 YYDKDF (reference sequence). DNA for the CDR3: TGTGCCACCTCGGTGGGCAGACACTATGGCTACACCTTC. Translated, it gives CATSVGRHYGYTF.

The V gene is TRBV11-2, the J gene TRBJ2-7; TRBD1 matches at 9 bases. Germline CDR1 and CDR2: SGHAT and FQNNGV. After removal of 4 bases from V and 4 bases from J, the junction contained 8 bases not matched to a gene. The CDR3 sequence is 15 residues long. The CDR3 nucleotides are TGTGCCAGCAGCTCACCGGGACAGGGATCTTACGAGCAGTACTTC. Translating gives CASSSPGQGSYEQYF.

The chain uses TRBV18 and TRBJ1-2; D is ambiguous. V was pared by 3 bases and J by 4 bases, with 15 bases between. The CDR3 runs to 15 residues. The germline V gene has CDR1 KGHSH and CDR2 LQKENI. CDR3 coding DNA: TGTGCCAGCTCACCCACAACGTATGAAGTCTATGGCTACACCTTC. It encodes CASSPTTYEVYGYTF.

The chain is built from TRBV29-1 and TRBJ2-1; 7 bases line up with TRBD1. This CDR3 region has 11 residues. CDR1 and CDR2 (germline): SQVTM, ANQGSEA. V was pared by 8 bases and J by 9 bases, with 7 bases of the junction left unmatched. Here the CDR3 reads CSSTGAAEQFF. As DNA, the CDR3 is TGCAGCTCTACAGGGGCCGCTGAGCAGTTCTTC.

A few counts support this clone. The chain employs TRBV7-9 and TRBJ1-2, with a possible D match to TRBD1 (6 bases). V dropped 8 bases and J dropped 4 bases, with 20 bases sitting between them. The CDR3 contains 15 residues. Germline V lookup: CDR1 SEHNR, CDR2 FQNEAQ (reference sequence). The CDR3 DNA is TGTGCCAGCGCCGGCTTTGGGGGCGAACTCTATGGCTACACCTTC. Its translation is CASAGFGGELYGYTF. Looking up the rest from reference TRBV7-9 and TRBJ1-2 gives the full variable domain: DTGVSQNPRHKITKRGQNVTFRCDPISEHNRLYWYRQTLGQGPEFLTYFQNEAQLEKSRLLSDRFSAERPKGSFSTLEIQRTEQGDSAMYLCASAGFGGELYGYTFGSGTRLTVV.

The chain recombines TRBV2 with TRBJ1-1; 11 nucleotides match TRBD1. CDR3 length: 15 residues. V gave up 5 bases and J gave up 3 bases; unmatched junction bases: 5. The germline V gene encodes CDR1 SNHLY and CDR2 FYNNEI. The CDR3, as DNA: TGTGCCAGCAGTCGGGACAGGGGGGTTGACACTGAAGCTTTCTTT. Residues: CASSRDRGVDTEAFF.

This chain joins TRBV5-8 and TRBJ1-2; 7 bases agree with TRBD1. The CDR3 has 14 residues. The ends lost 5 bases at V and 10 bases at J; junction bases unmatched: 14. CDR1 and CDR2 from the germline V gene are SGHTS and YDEGEE. The CDR3 loop is CASRKLGGPLDYTF. CDR3 nucleotides: TGTGCCAGCAGGAAACTAGGGGGCCCACTCGACTACACCTTC.

This chain connects TRBV7-8 to TRBJ1-1, with a possible D match to TRBD1 (6 bases). V lost 4 bases, J lost 6 bases, and 18 bases lay in between. Germline CDR1 reads SGHVS; CDR2 reads FQNEAQ. This CDR3 has 15 amino acids. CDR3 coding DNA: TGTGCCAGCAGCTCAGGTGGAACAGGGTGGTCTGAAGCTTTCTTT. It encodes CASSSGGTGWSEAFF.

V gene TRBV29-1 combines with J gene TRBJ2-2, with 7 nucleotides matching TRBD1. CDR3 length equals 15 residues. The germline gives CDR1 SQVTM, CDR2 ANQGSEA. Trimming cost V 7 bases and J 7 bases; bases outside gene matches: 15. The CDR3 is CSAVVGGSRSGELFF. CDR3 DNA: TGCAGCGCCGTCGTAGGGGGCTCTAGGAGCGGGGAGCTGTTTTTT.

J is TRBJ2-2 and V is TRBV9, with 9 bases that match TRBD1. The CDR3 covers 19 residues. After removal of 2 bases from V and 1 base from J, the junction contained 12 bases not matched to a gene. CDR1 is SGDLS, CDR2 YYNGEE, per germline. The chain's CDR3 is CASSVLQGASAGNTGELFF. The DNA for the CDR3 is TGTGCCAGCAGCGTCTTACAGGGGGCCTCCGCGGGGAACACCGGGGAGCTGTTTTTT.

The gene calls are TRBV16 and TRBJ2-3; possibly TRBD2 for D (5 bases). The V end lost 0 bases, the J end lost 4 bases, and 8 bases lay between the germline ends. There are 14 residues in the CDR3. In germline, CDR1 is KGHSY, CDR2 FQNENV. The CDR3: CASSQSWGADTQYF. The CDR3 region has the DNA TGTGCCAGCAGCCAATCGTGGGGAGCAGATACGCAGTATTTT.